Below, 15 T cell receptor beta chains from the same sample are listed, as sequenced in a study of T cells in Graves' hyperthyroidism and ophthalmopathy. RNA transcripts were the template for amplifying TCR beta CDR3 regions. With the HTBI primer set, the TCR CDR3 went through a first round of RT-PCR. From the multiplex PCR reads, TCRdb called clonotypes with MiXCR, one entry per CDR3 protein. This table holds approximately 400,000 distinct CDR3 sequences, less than 20% found once. Material: blood. All receptors derive from a woman aged 18-30 years with Graves' hyperthyroidism.

This clonotype was seen at least ten times. The V call is TRBV29-1, the J call TRBJ1-1; perhaps TRBD1 as D (5 bases). Germline values: CDR1 SQVTM, CDR2 ANQGSEA. The CDR3 is 13 residues long. With 3 bases removed from V and 3 bases from J, the gap between germline ends came to 11 bases. The CDR3 reads CSVEGGGDTEAFF. The CDR3 DNA follows: TGCAGCGTTGAGGGTGGGGGTGACACTGAAGCTTTCTTT.

This clonotype has more than one count but fewer than ten. The chain carries TRBV7-9 and TRBJ1-2; D perhaps matches TRBD1 (6 bases). CDR1 SEHNR and CDR2 FQNEAQ come from the germline V gene (reference sequence). The V end was cut by 8 bases, the J end by 3 bases, with 13 bases between. This CDR3 region has 13 residues. CDR3 protein: CASYEGGDYGYTF. CDR3 DNA sequence: TGTGCCAGCTACGAAGGGGGTGACTATGGCTACACCTTC.

This clonotype was counted a few times. The chain combines TRBV20-1 with TRBJ2-4, with TRBD1 matching over 7 bases. The CDR3 spans 14 residues. The V gene end was trimmed by 7 bases and the J gene end by 4 bases; junction bases not matched to a gene: 10. Germline V gene data show CDR1 as DFQATT and CDR2 as SNEGSKA (reference sequence). The CDR3 spells CSVPVKQGKNIQYF. In DNA, the CDR3 is TGCAGTGTCCCGGTGAAACAGGGGAAAAACATTCAGTACTTC.

This clonotype occurred many times. V and J are TRBV29-1 and TRBJ1-1; D ambiguous. This CDR3 spans 16 amino acids. CDR1 SQVTM and CDR2 ANQGSEA come from the germline V gene. Trimming left V 8 bases short and J 3 bases short, with 25 bases between. CDR3 in amino acids: CSPELVQVDGDTEAFF. The CDR3 DNA reads TGCAGCCCTGAATTGGTTCAAGTGGACGGAGACACTGAAGCTTTCTTT.

This clonotype was seen ten or more times. The chain has TRBV3-1 and TRBJ2-7; 9 bases line up with TRBD1. Losses at the gene ends were 7 bases for V and 3 bases for J; bases not matched to a gene: 10. This CDR3 spans 15 amino acids. Germline assignment: CDR1 LGHDT and CDR2 YNNKEL (reference sequence). The CDR3 DNA follows: TGTGCCAGCATGAGGACAGGGGAAGGATTCTACGAGCAGTACTTC. Amino acid sequence: CASMRTGEGFYEQYF.

Written as DNA, the CDR3 is TGTGCCAGCAGTGGACGGACGTTGAACACTGAAGCTTTCTTT. It specifies CASSGRTLNTEAFF. The chain recombines TRBV6-1 with TRBJ1-1; no reliable D call. From germline, CDR1 is MNHNS and CDR2 SASEGT. V was pared by 4 bases and J by 0 bases, with 9 bases between. This CDR3 is built from 14 residues.

Ten or more counts support this clonotype. V and J are TRBV28 and TRBJ1-2; D gene uncertain. The germline V and J ends were trimmed by 2 bases and 6 bases, with 10 bases remaining between them. The CDR3 covers 13 residues. Per the germline V gene, CDR1 is MDHEN and CDR2 is SYDVKM. The CDR3 nucleotides are TGTGCCAGCAGTTTAGAGGGAGGTGATGGCTACACCTTC. Amino acid sequence: CASSLEGGDGYTF.

The gene calls are TRBV7-6 and TRBJ2-5, with TRBD2 matching over 9 bases. Germline-derived CDR1 and CDR2 are SGHVS and FNYEAQ. V dropped 5 bases and J dropped 3; count of bases not matched to a gene: 7. The CDR3 runs 15 residues. The CDR3 sequence: CASSAHRLAEETQYF. The CDR3 nucleotides are TGTGCCAGCAGCGCCCACCGACTAGCGGAAGAGACCCAGTACTTC. The full variable domain, completed using reference TRBV7-6 and TRBJ2-5, is GAGVSQSPRYKVTKRGQDVALRCDPISGHVSLYWYRQALGQGPEFLTYFNYEAQQDKSGLPNDRFSAERPEGSISTLTIQRTEQRDSAMYRCASSAHRLAEETQYFGPGTRLLVL.

This clonotype was recorded a few times. This rearrangement joins TRBV18 to TRBJ1-1, with D possibly being TRBD1 (5 bases). Trimming left V 1 base short and J 1 base short, with 10 bases between. This CDR3 has 15 residues. Germline V gene sequence: CDR1 KGHSH, CDR2 LQKENI. The CDR3 DNA reads as TGTGCCAGCTCACCACGGGGGGAAGGGAACACTGAAGCTTTCTTT. This encodes CASSPRGEGNTEAFF.

The rearrangement uses TRBV10-3 and TRBJ1-1; D perhaps matches TRBD1 (6 bases). Germline CDR1 reads ENHRY; CDR2 reads SYGVKD. The ends were cut back, 2 bases at V and 6 bases at J, with 19 bases in the middle. The CDR3 contains 16 residues. The CDR3 bases are TGTGCCATCAGTGAGCCCCGGGGGGGCCGGACGGCTGAAGCTTTCTTT. It specifies CAISEPRGGRTAEAFF.

The chain links TRBV28 to TRBJ2-6, with 9 bases that match TRBD1. J was trimmed by 0 bases and V by 3 bases; bases with no gene match: 6. The CDR3 loop spans 18 amino acids. The germline gives CDR1 MDHEN, CDR2 SYDVKM. The DNA of the CDR3 is TGTGCCAGCAGTTTTTCGACAGGGGGAGACTCTGGGGCCAACGTCCTGACTTTC. Amino acids: CASSFSTGGDSGANVLTF. The full variable domain, with the rest looked up from reference TRBV28 and TRBJ2-6, is DVKVTQSSRYLVKRTGEKVFLECVQDMDHENMFWYRQDPGLGLRLIYFSYDVKMKEKGDIPEGYSVSREKKERFSLILESASTNQTSMYLCASSFSTGGDSGANVLTFGAGSRLTVL.

J is TRBJ2-7 and V is TRBV4-3; no reliable D call. The V gene lost 0 bases and the J gene lost 0 bases, with 9 bases spanning the gap. The CDR3 loop spans 15 amino acids. In germline, CDR1 is LGHNA, CDR2 YSLEER. The DNA for the CDR3 is TGCGCCAGCAGCCAAGAGGAAGGTGCCTCCTACGAGCAGTACTTC. This sequence encodes CASSQEEGASYEQYF.

The table lists this clonotype with a count of one. The chain links TRBV19 to TRBJ1-5; no reliable D call. This CDR3 has 15 residues. Germline CDR1 reads LNHDA; CDR2 reads SQIVND (reference sequence). Trimming pared 3 bases from V and 6 bases from J, leaving 15 bases between. The CDR3 here is CASSISDMSGQPQHF. As DNA, the CDR3 is TGTGCCAGTAGTATTTCTGATATGAGCGGTCAGCCCCAGCATTTT.

The chain employs TRBV19 and TRBJ1-2; D is uncertain. Trimming left V 4 bases short and J 4 bases short, with 19 bases between. The CDR3 totals 16 residues. CDR1 LNHDA and CDR2 SQIVND come from the germline V gene (reference sequence). The CDR3 loop is CASSNLRTLGIYGYTF. CDR3 in DNA: TGTGCCAGTAGTAACCTCAGGACGTTGGGGATCTATGGCTACACCTTC.

This clonotype was counted at least ten times. This chain connects TRBV3-1 to TRBJ2-1; no firm D call. The CDR3 has 12 residues. Germline CDR1 LGHDT, CDR2 YNNKEL (reference sequence). V was trimmed by 2 bases and J by 7 bases, leaving 6 bases between them. The CDR3 sequence: CASSQIGNEQFF. For the CDR3, the DNA is TGTGCCAGCAGCCAAATCGGTAATGAGCAGTTCTTC.